These 10 T cell receptor beta chains originate from one sample sequenced in a study of Ad26.COV2.S vaccination and SARS-CoV-2 variants. Indicated treatment: some 19 received Ad26.COV2.S at low or high dose, single or two shots; about 5 received placebo; per-sample allocation not given. Samples analyzed were those drawn on day 63 after the first vaccine or placebo injection. Using immunoSEQ multiplex PCR, the repertoire was profiled, and TCRdb retains in-frame clones only, with some absent. Of fewer than 900,000 clones listed, 89% are singletons. Here the sequenced sample was peripheral blood, taken in a trial of Ad26.COV2.S vaccine versus placebo. These receptor sequences come from a person aged 18-65 years who received the Ad26.COV2.S COVID-19 vaccine or a placebo.

The chain is built from TRBV7-2 and TRBJ1-2; D not resolved. Per the germline V gene, CDR1 is SGHTA and CDR2 is FQGNSA. The V gene lost 4 bases and the J gene lost 3 bases, with 6 bases spanning the gap. This CDR3 is 12 amino acids long. CDR3: CASSYDDYGYTF. For the CDR3, the DNA is TGTGCCAGCAGCTATGACGACTATGGCTACACCTTC.

This chain joins TRBV4-1 and TRBJ2-2; D is unresolved. Germline loops: CDR1 MGHRA, CDR2 YSYEKL. The CDR3 length is 14 residues. Trimming took off 2 bases at V and 6 bases at J, with 10 bases between the two ends. CDR3 protein: CASSQQAFAGELFF. The CDR3 DNA sequence: TGCGCCAGCAGCCAACAGGCTTTTGCCGGGGAGCTGTTTTTT.

This chain links TRBV6-5 with TRBJ1-1, with D hard to call. In germline, CDR1 is MNHEY, CDR2 SVGAGI. This CDR3 contains 13 residues. V lost 3 bases to trimming and J lost 4 bases, with 9 bases between them. The CDR3 DNA follows: TGTGCCAGCAGTTATGGGAGAGGCACTGAAGCTTTCTTT. Translating it yields CASSYGRGTEAFF.

The chain has TRBV29-1 and TRBJ2-1, with a tentative D call TRBD2 (6 bases). The V and J ends lost 8 bases and 4 bases respectively, with 12 bases between them. Germline-derived CDR1 and CDR2 are SQVTM and ANQGSEA. The CDR3 is made up of 12 amino acids. The CDR3 nucleotides are TGCAGCCCCCGGGACTCTTACAATGAGCAGTTCTTC. As protein: CSPRDSYNEQFF.

The chain links TRBV9 to TRBJ2-5; 9 nucleotides agree with TRBD2. V lost 4 bases to trimming and J lost 4 bases; unmatched junction nucleotides: 8. The CDR3 has 15 residues. The V gene's germline CDR1 is SGDLS and CDR2 YYNGEE. As DNA, the CDR3 is TGTGCCAGCAGCCTTGCGGGGGGGCTAAGAGAGACCCAGTACTTC. This encodes CASSLAGGLRETQYF. The whole variable domain, filled in from reference TRBV9 and TRBJ2-5, reads DSGVTQTPKHLITATGQRVTLRCSPRSGDLSVYWYQQSLDQGLQFLIQYYNGEERAKGNILERFSAQQFPDLHSELNLSSLELGDSALYFCASSLAGGLRETQYFGPGTRLLVL.

This chain links TRBV30 with TRBJ1-2, with D possibly TRBD1 on 5 matching bases. V lost 2 bases to trimming and J lost 7 bases, with 8 bases between them. The CDR3 has 11 amino acids. CDR1 and CDR2 from the germline V gene are GTSNPN and SVGIG (reference sequence). The CDR3 sequence: CAWSSDSGYTF. CDR3 in DNA: TGTGCCTGGAGTTCAGACAGTGGCTACACCTTC.

The chain recombines TRBV6-5 with TRBJ2-7; TRBD2 aligns across 7 bases. The CDR3 extends over 15 amino acids. The V segment lost 8 bases and the J segment 4 bases; nucleotides outside the gene matches: 14. CDR1 is MNHEY and CDR2 is SVGAGI in the germline V gene. Here the CDR3 DNA reads TGTGCCAGCTACACAAGACTAGCACCTACTTACGAGCAGTACTTC. Its protein product is CASYTRLAPTYEQYF.

The gene calls are TRBV27 and TRBJ2-5; D call uncertain. Germline lookup yields CDR1 MNHEY and CDR2 SMNVEV (reference sequence). The CDR3 contains 13 residues. Trimming cost V 5 bases and J 0 bases, with 7 bases left between them. CDR3 region: CASSSRDQETQYF. The CDR3 coding sequence is TGTGCCAGCAGTAGCCGGGACCAAGAGACCCAGTACTTC.

Turning to this clone: Other DNA sequences in the same sample also yield this CDR3. CDR3 amino acids: CASSFSQETQYF. The CDR3 nucleotides read TGCGCCAGCAGCTTCAGCCAAGAGACCCAGTACTTC. The gene calls are TRBV5-1 and TRBJ2-5, with D unresolved. Germline CDR1 reads SGHRS; CDR2 reads YFSETQ. The CDR3 has 12 amino acids. Trimming took 2 bases from V and 1 from J, leaving 3 bases between them. The full variable domain, rest sourced from reference TRBV5-1 and TRBJ2-5, is KAGVTQTPRYLIKTRGQQVTLSCSPISGHRSVSWYQQTPGQGLQFLFEYFSETQRNKGNFPGRFSGRQFSNSRSEMNVSTLELGDSALYLCASSFSQETQYFGPGTRLLVL.

V and J are TRBV7-6 and TRBJ1-6; 8 bases align to TRBD1. The CDR3 consists of 16 residues. Trimming cost V 5 bases and J 3 bases; bases outside gene matches: 6. From germline, CDR1 is SGHVS and CDR2 FNYEAQ. CDR3 sequence reads: CASSPGGDLYNSPLHF. CDR3 sequence (DNA): TGTGCCAGCAGCCCAGGGGGCGACCTCTATAATTCACCCCTCCACTTT.